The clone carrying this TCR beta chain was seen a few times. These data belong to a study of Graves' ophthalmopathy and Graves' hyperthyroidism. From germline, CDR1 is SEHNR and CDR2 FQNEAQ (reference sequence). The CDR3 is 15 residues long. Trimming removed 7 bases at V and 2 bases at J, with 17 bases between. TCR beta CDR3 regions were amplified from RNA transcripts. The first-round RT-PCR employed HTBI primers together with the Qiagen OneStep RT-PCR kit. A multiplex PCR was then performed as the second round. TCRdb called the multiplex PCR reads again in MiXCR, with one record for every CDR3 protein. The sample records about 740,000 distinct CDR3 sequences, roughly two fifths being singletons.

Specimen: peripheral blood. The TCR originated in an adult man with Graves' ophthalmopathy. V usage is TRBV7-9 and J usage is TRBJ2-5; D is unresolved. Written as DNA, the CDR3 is TGTGCCAGCACTCGAGGCAGCTTTGTGCAAGAGACCCAGTACTTC. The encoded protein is CASTRGSFVQETQYF.